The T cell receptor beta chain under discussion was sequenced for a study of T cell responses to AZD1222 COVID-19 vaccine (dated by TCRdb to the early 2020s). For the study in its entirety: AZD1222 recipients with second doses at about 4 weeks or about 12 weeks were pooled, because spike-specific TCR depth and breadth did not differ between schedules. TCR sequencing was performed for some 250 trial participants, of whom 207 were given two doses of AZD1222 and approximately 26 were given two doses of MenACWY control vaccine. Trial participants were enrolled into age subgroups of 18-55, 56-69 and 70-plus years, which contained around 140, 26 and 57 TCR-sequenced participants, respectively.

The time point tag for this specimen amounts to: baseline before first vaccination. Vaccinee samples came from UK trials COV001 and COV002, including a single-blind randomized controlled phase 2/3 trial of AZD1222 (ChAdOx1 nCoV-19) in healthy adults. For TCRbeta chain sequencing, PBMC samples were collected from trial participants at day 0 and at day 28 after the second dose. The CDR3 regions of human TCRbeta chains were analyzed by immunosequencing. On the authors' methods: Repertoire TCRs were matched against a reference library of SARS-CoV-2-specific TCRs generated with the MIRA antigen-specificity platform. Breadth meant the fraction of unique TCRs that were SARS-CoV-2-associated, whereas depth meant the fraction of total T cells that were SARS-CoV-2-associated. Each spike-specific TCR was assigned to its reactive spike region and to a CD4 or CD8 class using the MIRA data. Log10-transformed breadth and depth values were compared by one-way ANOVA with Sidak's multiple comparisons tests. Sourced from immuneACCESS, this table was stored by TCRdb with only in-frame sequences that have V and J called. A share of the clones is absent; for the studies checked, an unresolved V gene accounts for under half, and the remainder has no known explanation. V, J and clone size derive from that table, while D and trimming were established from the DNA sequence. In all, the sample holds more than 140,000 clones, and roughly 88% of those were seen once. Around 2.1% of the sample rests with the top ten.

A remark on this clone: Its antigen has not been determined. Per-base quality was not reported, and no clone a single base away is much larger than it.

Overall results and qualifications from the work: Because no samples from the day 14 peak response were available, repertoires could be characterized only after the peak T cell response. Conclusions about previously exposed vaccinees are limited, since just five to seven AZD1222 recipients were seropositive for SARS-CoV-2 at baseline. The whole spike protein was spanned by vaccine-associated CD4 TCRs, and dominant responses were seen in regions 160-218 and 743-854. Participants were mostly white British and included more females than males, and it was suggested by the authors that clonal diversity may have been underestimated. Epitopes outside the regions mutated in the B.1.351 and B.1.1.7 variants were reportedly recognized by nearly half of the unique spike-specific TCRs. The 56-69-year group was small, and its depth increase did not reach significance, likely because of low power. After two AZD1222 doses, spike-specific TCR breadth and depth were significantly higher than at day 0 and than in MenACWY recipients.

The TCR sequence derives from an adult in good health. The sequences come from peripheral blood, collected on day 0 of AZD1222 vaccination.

CDR3 region: CASSQTGDSNQPQHF. The nucleotide sequence reads TGTGCCAGCAGCCAGACAGGGGATAGCAATCAGCCCCAGCATTTT. The chain couples TRBV6-5 to TRBJ1-5, and TRBD1 matches 8 of the central bases. The germline V end is reduced by 6 bases and the J end by 0 bases; junction bases left unmatched: 4. Taken from cysteine to phenylalanine, the CDR3 has 15 residues. Only the CDR3 portion is preserved as DNA: 45 bases, with reading frame beginning at the first base. Based on the germline V gene, the CDR1 and CDR2 sequences are MNHEY and SVGAGI.